These T cell receptor beta chains were read from a single sample in a study of T cell responses to AZD1222 COVID-19 vaccine. This table comes from immunoSEQ multiplex PCR, and its TCRdb copy is limited to in-frame clones, with some not included. The sample includes around 130,000 clones, over 90% of them seen just once. The specimen comprised peripheral blood, sampled on day 0 of AZD1222 vaccination. The receptors originated from an adult in good health. Each CDR3 is given with its conserved first and last residue. D genes are given only for firm matches. For some rows the clone size is stated as once, few or many, or as a class when expanded; others skip it.

J gene: TRBJ1-2; V gene: TRBV7-6; clone size: NA; D gene: NA; CDR3 protein: CASSILVIFYGYTF; CDR3 DNA: TGTGCCAGCAGCATACTAGTTATTTTCTATGGCTACACCTTC
J gene: TRBJ1-1; V gene: TRBV20-1; clone size: NA; D gene: TRBD1; CDR3 protein: CSARYRGEAFF; CDR3 DNA: TGCAGTGCTAGGTACAGGGGGGAAGCTTTCTTT
J gene: TRBJ2-5; V gene: TRBV5-6; clone size: NA; D gene: NA; CDR3 protein: CASSLVARALGETQYF; CDR3 DNA: TGTGCCAGCAGCTTGGTGGCTAGGGCGCTGGGAGAGACCCAGTACTTC
J gene: TRBJ1-2; V gene: TRBV6-6; clone size: NA; D gene: NA; CDR3 protein: CASGQFDGYTF; CDR3 DNA: TGTGCCAGCGGCCAGTTCGATGGCTACACCTTC
J gene: TRBJ2-3; V gene: TRBV3-1/TRBV3-2; clone size: NA; D gene: NA; CDR3 protein: CASSQFRGGTDTQYF; CDR3 DNA: TGTGCCAGCAGCCAATTCCGCGGGGGCACAGATACGCAGTATTTT
J gene: TRBJ1-2; V gene: TRBV7-8; clone size: NA; D gene: TRBD1; CDR3 protein: CASSSSGGYGYTF; CDR3 DNA: TGTGCCAGCAGCTCCTCAGGGGGGTATGGCTACACCTTC
J gene: TRBJ1-2; V gene: TRBV5-1; clone size: NA; D gene: TRBD1; CDR3 protein: CASSLEWGGQNYGYTF; CDR3 DNA: TGCGCCAGCAGCTTGGAATGGGGGGGACAGAACTATGGCTACACCTTC
J gene: TRBJ2-7; V gene: TRBV5-4; clone size: NA; D gene: TRBD1; CDR3 protein: CASSLKTGGVLYEQYF; CDR3 DNA: TGTGCCAGCAGCTTGAAGACAGGGGGTGTCCTCTACGAGCAGTACTTC
J gene: TRBJ2-7; V gene: TRBV5-1; clone size: once; D gene: NA; CDR3 protein: CASSWGQGSYEQYF; CDR3 DNA: TGCGCCAGCAGCTGGGGGCAGGGGTCCTACGAGCAGTACTTC
J gene: TRBJ2-1; V gene: TRBV7-2; clone size: NA; D gene: TRBD2; CDR3 protein: CASSLQRDYILNEQFF; CDR3 DNA: TGTGCCAGCAGCTTACAACGGGACTACATCTTGAATGAGCAGTTCTTC
J gene: TRBJ2-1; V gene: TRBV10-3; clone size: NA; D gene: NA; CDR3 protein: CAISGATEGSYNEQFF; CDR3 DNA: TGTGCCATCAGTGGGGCGACAGAAGGCTCCTACAATGAGCAGTTCTTC
J gene: TRBJ2-3; V gene: TRBV30; clone size: NA; D gene: TRBD2; CDR3 protein: CAWSPTRGGRADTQYF; CDR3 DNA: TGTGCCTGGAGTCCCACCCGGGGCGGGAGGGCGGATACGCAGTATTTT
J gene: TRBJ2-1; V gene: TRBV5-4; clone size: NA; D gene: NA; CDR3 protein: CASSWVGARTDNEQFF; CDR3 DNA: TGTGCCAGCAGCTGGGTGGGCGCGCGCACTGACAATGAGCAGTTCTTC
J gene: TRBJ1-4; V gene: TRBV5-1; clone size: NA; D gene: NA; CDR3 protein: CASSSTGAKTNEKLFF; CDR3 DNA: TGCGCCAGCAGCTCTACGGGGGCAAAAACTAATGAAAAACTGTTTTTT
J gene: TRBJ2-7; V gene: TRBV5-1; clone size: NA; D gene: NA; CDR3 protein: CASSLIPASYEQYF; CDR3 DNA: TGCGCCAGCAGCTTGATACCAGCCTCCTACGAGCAGTACTTC
J gene: TRBJ1-4; V gene: TRBV3-1/TRBV3-2; clone size: NA; D gene: TRBD1; CDR3 protein: CASSHGQGREKLFF; CDR3 DNA: TGTGCCAGCAGCCATGGACAGGGAAGGGAAAAACTGTTTTTT
J gene: TRBJ2-5; V gene: TRBV6-1; clone size: NA; D gene: NA; CDR3 protein: CASSEGGLRETQYF; CDR3 DNA: TGTGCCAGCAGTGAGGGGGGGCTAAGAGAGACCCAGTACTTC
J gene: TRBJ2-1; V gene: TRBV11-2; clone size: NA; D gene: NA; CDR3 protein: CASSPRPAAGQRPYNEQFF; CDR3 DNA: TGTGCCAGCAGCCCACGGCCGGCGGCGGGTCAACGACCCTACAATGAGCAGTTCTTC
J gene: TRBJ1-5; V gene: TRBV5-4; clone size: NA; D gene: NA; CDR3 protein: CASSLGQGRNQPQHF; CDR3 DNA: TGTGCCAGCAGCTTGGGGCAGGGAAGGAATCAGCCCCAGCATTTT
J gene: TRBJ1-4; V gene: TRBV27; clone size: NA; D gene: TRBD1; CDR3 protein: CASSFGQGEIGEKLFF; CDR3 DNA: TGTGCCAGCAGTTTCGGGCAGGGGGAGATAGGGGAAAAACTGTTTTTT
J gene: TRBJ2-5; V gene: TRBV5-4; clone size: NA; D gene: TRBD1; CDR3 protein: CASSLGSAGGETQYF; CDR3 DNA: TGTGCCAGCAGCTTAGGGAGCGCAGGGGGAGAGACCCAGTACTTC
J gene: TRBJ1-4; V gene: TRBV30; clone size: NA; D gene: NA; CDR3 protein: CAWSQAREKLFF; CDR3 DNA: TGTGCCTGGAGTCAGGCGCGTGAAAAACTGTTTTTT
J gene: TRBJ2-1; V gene: TRBV6-5; clone size: NA; D gene: NA; CDR3 protein: CASSRSSSNEQFF; CDR3 DNA: TGTGCCAGCAGCCGAAGCTCCAGCAATGAGCAGTTCTTC
J gene: TRBJ2-7; V gene: TRBV9; clone size: NA; D gene: NA; CDR3 protein: CASSTGTPLEHYEQYF; CDR3 DNA: TGTGCCAGCAGCACAGGGACTCCCCTTGAGCACTACGAGCAGTACTTC
J gene: TRBJ1-1; V gene: TRBV3-1/TRBV3-2; clone size: NA; D gene: NA; CDR3 protein: CASSLSGAGTEAFF; CDR3 DNA: TGTGCCAGCAGCCTTTCCGGGGCGGGGACTGAAGCTTTCTTT
J gene: TRBJ2-7; V gene: TRBV28; clone size: NA; D gene: NA; CDR3 protein: CASQTGVPYEQYF; CDR3 DNA: TGTGCCAGCCAAACGGGAGTCCCCTACGAGCAGTACTTC
J gene: TRBJ1-2; V gene: TRBV5-6; clone size: NA; D gene: TRBD1; CDR3 protein: CASSQDRVDYGYTF; CDR3 DNA: TGTGCCAGCAGCCAGGACAGGGTTGACTATGGCTACACCTTC
J gene: TRBJ2-7; V gene: TRBV5-6; clone size: NA; D gene: NA; CDR3 protein: CASSLASAGSYEQYF; CDR3 DNA: TGTGCCAGCAGCTTGGCCTCCGCAGGTTCCTACGAGCAGTACTTC
J gene: TRBJ1-2; V gene: TRBV18; clone size: once; D gene: NA; CDR3 protein: CASSPTPGEGYTF; CDR3 DNA: TGTGCCAGCTCCCCGACCCCCGGAGAGGGCTACACCTTC
J gene: TRBJ2-5; V gene: TRBV4-1; clone size: NA; D gene: NA; CDR3 protein: CASSQAGEGATQYF; CDR3 DNA: TGCGCCAGCAGCCAAGCAGGGGAGGGAGCGACCCAGTACTTC
J gene: TRBJ2-3; V gene: TRBV11-2; clone size: NA; D gene: NA; CDR3 protein: CASSWSTDTQYF; CDR3 DNA: TGTGCCAGCAGCTGGAGCACAGATACGCAGTATTTT
J gene: TRBJ2-7; V gene: TRBV7-2; clone size: NA; D gene: TRBD2; CDR3 protein: CASSFGTSTEQYF; CDR3 DNA: TGTGCCAGCAGCTTTGGGACTAGCACCGAGCAGTACTTC
J gene: TRBJ2-3; V gene: TRBV24-1; clone size: NA; D gene: NA; CDR3 protein: CATSDRVGGTDTQYF; CDR3 DNA: TGTGCCACCAGTGACAGGGTAGGAGGGACAGATACGCAGTATTTT
J gene: TRBJ1-1; V gene: TRBV2; clone size: NA; D gene: NA; CDR3 protein: CASSVWSSDTEAFF; CDR3 DNA: TGTGCCAGCAGTGTTTGGTCGTCCGACACTGAAGCTTTCTTT
J gene: TRBJ2-1; V gene: TRBV29-1; clone size: once; D gene: NA; CDR3 protein: CSVDRTNEQFF; CDR3 DNA: TGCAGCGTTGATAGGACTAATGAGCAGTTCTTC
J gene: TRBJ2-7; V gene: TRBV5-4; clone size: NA; D gene: NA; CDR3 protein: CASSLGGTYEQYF; CDR3 DNA: TGTGCCAGCAGTCTTGGGGGGACCTACGAGCAGTACTTC
J gene: TRBJ2-7; V gene: TRBV5-1; clone size: NA; D gene: NA; CDR3 protein: CASRQDSLYEQYF; CDR3 DNA: TGCGCCAGCAGGCAGGACAGCTTATACGAGCAGTACTTC
J gene: TRBJ2-3; V gene: TRBV12-3/TRBV12-4; clone size: NA; D gene: NA; CDR3 protein: CASTLASDTQYF; CDR3 DNA: TGTGCCAGCACCCTAGCCTCAGATACGCAGTATTTT
J gene: TRBJ1-2; V gene: TRBV30; clone size: NA; D gene: TRBD1; CDR3 protein: CAWSAGTGGNGYTF; CDR3 DNA: TGTGCCTGGAGCGCCGGGACAGGGGGAAATGGCTACACCTTC
J gene: TRBJ2-5; V gene: TRBV2; clone size: once; D gene: NA; CDR3 protein: CATSGYGQETQYF; CDR3 DNA: TGTGCCACCTCTGGATACGGACAAGAGACCCAGTACTTC
J gene: TRBJ2-7; V gene: TRBV7-2; clone size: NA; D gene: TRBD1; CDR3 protein: CASSSGTGVSYEQYF; CDR3 DNA: TGTGCCAGCAGCTCCGGGACAGGGGTCTCCTACGAGCAGTACTTC
J gene: TRBJ2-2; V gene: TRBV27; clone size: NA; D gene: NA; CDR3 protein: CASSLAGATGELFF; CDR3 DNA: TGTGCCAGCAGTTTAGCAGGGGCGACCGGGGAGCTGTTTTTT
J gene: TRBJ2-7; V gene: TRBV20-1; clone size: once; D gene: NA; CDR3 protein: CSARPIYEQYF; CDR3 DNA: TGCAGTGCTAGACCAATCTACGAGCAGTACTTC
J gene: TRBJ1-4; V gene: TRBV9; clone size: NA; D gene: NA; CDR3 protein: CASSVMGELGEKLFF; CDR3 DNA: TGTGCCAGCAGCGTGATGGGGGAATTGGGTGAAAAACTGTTTTTT
J gene: TRBJ2-2; V gene: TRBV18; clone size: NA; D gene: NA; CDR3 protein: CASSPRSGDSTGELFF; CDR3 DNA: TGTGCCAGCTCACCAAGGTCGGGGGATAGCACCGGGGAGCTGTTTTTT
J gene: TRBJ2-2; V gene: TRBV27; clone size: NA; D gene: TRBD1; CDR3 protein: CASRPGGSDTGELFF; CDR3 DNA: TGTGCCAGCAGACCAGGGGGCAGTGACACCGGGGAGCTGTTTTTT
J gene: TRBJ1-2; V gene: TRBV4-3; clone size: NA; D gene: TRBD1; CDR3 protein: CASSPDREGYGYTF; CDR3 DNA: TGCGCCAGCAGCCCCGACAGGGAGGGCTATGGCTACACCTTC
J gene: TRBJ1-2; V gene: TRBV27; clone size: NA; D gene: NA; CDR3 protein: CASSWYPLMYGYTF; CDR3 DNA: TGTGCCAGCAGTTGGTACCCCCTTATGTATGGCTACACCTTC